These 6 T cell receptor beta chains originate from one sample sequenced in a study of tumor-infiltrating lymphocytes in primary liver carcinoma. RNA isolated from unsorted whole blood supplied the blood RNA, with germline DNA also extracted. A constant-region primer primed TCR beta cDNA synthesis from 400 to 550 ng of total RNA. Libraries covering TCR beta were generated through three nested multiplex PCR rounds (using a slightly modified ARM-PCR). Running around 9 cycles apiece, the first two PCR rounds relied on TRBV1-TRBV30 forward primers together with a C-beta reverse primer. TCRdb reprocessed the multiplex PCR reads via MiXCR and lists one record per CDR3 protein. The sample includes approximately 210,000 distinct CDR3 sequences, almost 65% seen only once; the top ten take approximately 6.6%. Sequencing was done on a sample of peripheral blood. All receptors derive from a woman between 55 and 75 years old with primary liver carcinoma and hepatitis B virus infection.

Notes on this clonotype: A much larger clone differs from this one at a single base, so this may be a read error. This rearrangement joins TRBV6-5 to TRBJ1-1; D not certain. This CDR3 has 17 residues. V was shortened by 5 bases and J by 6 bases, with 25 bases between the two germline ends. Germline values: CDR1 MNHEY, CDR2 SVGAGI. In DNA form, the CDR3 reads TGTGCCAGCAGTCATTTCCCCATACTCCGACACAACGCTGAAGCTTTCTTT. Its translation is CASSHFPILRHNAEAFF.

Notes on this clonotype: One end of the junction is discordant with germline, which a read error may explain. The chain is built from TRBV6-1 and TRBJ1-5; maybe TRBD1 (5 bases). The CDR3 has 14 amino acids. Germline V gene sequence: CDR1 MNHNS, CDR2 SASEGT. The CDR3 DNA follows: TGTGCCAGCAGTGAATCGGGGGGGGTTCAGCCCAAGCACTTT. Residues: CASSESGGVQPKHF.

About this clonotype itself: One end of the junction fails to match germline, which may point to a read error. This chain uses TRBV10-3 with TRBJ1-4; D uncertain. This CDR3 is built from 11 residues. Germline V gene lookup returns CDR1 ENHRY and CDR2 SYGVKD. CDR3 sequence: CVIRQNEKLFF. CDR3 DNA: TGTGTCATCAGGCAGAATGAAAAACTGTTTTTT.

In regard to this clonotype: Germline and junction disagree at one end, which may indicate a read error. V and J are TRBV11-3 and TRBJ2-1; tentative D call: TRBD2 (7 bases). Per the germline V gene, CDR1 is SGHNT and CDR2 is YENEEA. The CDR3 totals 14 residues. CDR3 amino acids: CARSSGGAPNEQFF. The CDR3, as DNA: TGTGCCAGGAGCTCTGGGGGGGCCCCCAATGAGCAGTTCTTC.

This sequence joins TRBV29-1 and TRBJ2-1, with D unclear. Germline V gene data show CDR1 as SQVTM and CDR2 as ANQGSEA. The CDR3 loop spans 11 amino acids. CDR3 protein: CIGPTGNEQFF. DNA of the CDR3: TGCATCGGCCCGACTGGAAATGAGCAGTTCTTC.

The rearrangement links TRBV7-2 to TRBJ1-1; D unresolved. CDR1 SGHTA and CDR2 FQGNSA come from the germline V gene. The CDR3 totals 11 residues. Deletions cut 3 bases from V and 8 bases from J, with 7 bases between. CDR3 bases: TGTGCCAGCAGCTTTAACGGGGAAGCTTTCTTT. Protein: CASSFNGEAFF.